A selection of T cell receptor beta chains follows, all from one sample in a study of T-cell memory formation after mild COVID-19. Each CDR3 protein gets one entry after TCRdb re-called the 5' RACE reads with MiXCR. The data hold some 350,000 distinct CDR3 sequences, with about an eighth observed a single time. What was sequenced was PBMCs or a T cell subset sorted from them (not recorded which). These receptor sequences come from a man between 18 and 29 years old who had mild COVID-19 (a few samples of this study predate the infection). Cell type and time point are not known. Both conserved end residues are part of each CDR3. Fields, in order: V gene, D gene, J gene, clone size, CDR3 DNA, CDR3 protein. D genes are given only for firm matches. A row's size may be missing; if present it is once, few, many or a size class.

V gene: TRBV7-8
D gene: NA
J gene: TRBJ2-2
clone size: NA
CDR3 DNA: TGTGCCAGCAGCTCAACGCTCCCCGGGGAGCTGTTTTTT
CDR3 protein: CASSSTLPGELFF

V gene: TRBV4-3
D gene: TRBD1
J gene: TRBJ1-6
clone size: NA
CDR3 DNA: TGCGCCAGCAGCCAAGACCTCTTGTACAGGGGGCAGGGGTATAATTCACCCCTCCACTTT
CDR3 protein: CASSQDLLYRGQGYNSPLHF

V gene: TRBV7-9
D gene: NA
J gene: TRBJ1-2
clone size: once
CDR3 DNA: TGTGCCAGCAGCTTAAGTATCAGGGGAGATGGCTACACCTTC
CDR3 protein: CASSLSIRGDGYTF

V gene: TRBV11-3
D gene: NA
J gene: TRBJ2-4
clone size: NA
CDR3 DNA: TGTGCCAGCAGCTTAGATCCGCGGCAGCAAAACATTCAGTACTTC
CDR3 protein: CASSLDPRQQNIQYF

V gene: TRBV20-1
D gene: TRBD1
J gene: TRBJ2-7
clone size: few
CDR3 DNA: TGCAGTGTTGTGCCCGGGAACAGGGGCTACGAGCAGTACTTC
CDR3 protein: CSVVPGNRGYEQYF

V gene: TRBV7-2
D gene: NA
J gene: TRBJ2-5
clone size: NA
CDR3 DNA: TGTGCCAGCAGCTTAGGTGGGGATTTGGAGACCCAGTACTTC
CDR3 protein: CASSLGGDLETQYF

V gene: TRBV6-5
D gene: NA
J gene: TRBJ1-2
clone size: NA
CDR3 DNA: TGTGCCAGCAGTACCTCGACAGAGAACTATGGCTACACCTTC
CDR3 protein: CASSTSTENYGYTF

V gene: TRBV5-1
D gene: NA
J gene: TRBJ1-1
clone size: few
CDR3 DNA: TGCGCCAGCAGCTTGGGACGGACGAGGGCTGAAGCTTTCTTT
CDR3 protein: CASSLGRTRAEAFF

V gene: TRBV10-3
D gene: NA
J gene: TRBJ1-4
clone size: many
CDR3 DNA: TGTGCCATCAGTGACACGACCAAGGCAACTAATGAAAAACTGTTTTTT
CDR3 protein: CAISDTTKATNEKLFF

V gene: TRBV5-1
D gene: TRBD2
J gene: TRBJ2-3
clone size: few
CDR3 DNA: TGCGCCAGCAGCGTGATAGCGGGGGCCCCAGATACGCAGTATTTT
CDR3 protein: CASSVIAGAPDTQYF

V gene: TRBV12-3/TRBV12-4
D gene: NA
J gene: TRBJ2-5
clone size: NA
CDR3 DNA: TGTGCCAGCGTCGAAAACCCGGGCCAAGAGACCCAGTACTTC
CDR3 protein: CASVENPGQETQYF

V gene: TRBV28
D gene: NA
J gene: TRBJ1-1
clone size: many
CDR3 DNA: TGTGCCAGCAGAAACGACCGAATGAACACTGAAGCTTTCTTT
CDR3 protein: CASRNDRMNTEAFF

V gene: TRBV9
D gene: NA
J gene: TRBJ2-3
clone size: NA
CDR3 DNA: TGTGCCAGCAGCGGGGGCAGGGGCGCAGATACGCAGTATTTT
CDR3 protein: CASSGGRGADTQYF

V gene: TRBV10-3
D gene: TRBD1
J gene: TRBJ1-1
clone size: few
CDR3 DNA: TGTGCCATCAGTGACTTCGGGACAGCTGAAGCTTTCTTT
CDR3 protein: CAISDFGTAEAFF

V gene: TRBV7-6
D gene: NA
J gene: TRBJ2-7
clone size: NA
CDR3 DNA: TGTGCCAGCAGCCTCTCCGATTGGCGGTACGGGGGATATCACGAGCAGTACTTC
CDR3 protein: CASSLSDWRYGGYHEQYF

V gene: TRBV9
D gene: NA
J gene: TRBJ2-5
clone size: NA
CDR3 DNA: TGTGCCAGCAGCGTACGTGGGGCGCCAAAACCGGAGACCCAGTACTTC
CDR3 protein: CASSVRGAPKPETQYF

V gene: TRBV6-2/TRBV6-3
D gene: NA
J gene: TRBJ2-4
clone size: NA
CDR3 DNA: TGTGCCAGCAGTTTGATCGAACCCTCAGCCAAAAACATTCAGTACTTC
CDR3 protein: CASSLIEPSAKNIQYF

V gene: TRBV5-1
D gene: TRBD1
J gene: TRBJ1-1
clone size: few
CDR3 DNA: TGCGCCAGCACTCCTGACAGGGATACTGAAGCTTTCTTT
CDR3 protein: CASTPDRDTEAFF

V gene: TRBV25-1
D gene: TRBD1
J gene: TRBJ1-5
clone size: few
CDR3 DNA: TGTGCCAGCAGGGGACAGGGGGCACCCGCCCAGCATTTT
CDR3 protein: CASRGQGAPAQHF

V gene: TRBV5-1
D gene: NA
J gene: TRBJ1-2
clone size: many
CDR3 DNA: TGCGCCAGCAGCTTGGCCGAGAATAACTATGGCTACACCTTC
CDR3 protein: CASSLAENNYGYTF

V gene: TRBV20-1
D gene: NA
J gene: TRBJ1-5
clone size: NA
CDR3 DNA: TGCAGTGCTGCCGGGCTCGGTCGTCAGCCCCAGCATTTT
CDR3 protein: CSAAGLGRQPQHF

V gene: TRBV12-3/TRBV12-4
D gene: NA
J gene: TRBJ2-2
clone size: few
CDR3 DNA: TGTGCCAGCACCAGAAGGGGCCCGAACACCGGGGAGCTGTTTTTT
CDR3 protein: CASTRRGPNTGELFF

V gene: TRBV29-1
D gene: NA
J gene: TRBJ2-5
clone size: NA
CDR3 DNA: TGCAGCGTTTCAGGGATTATGTCAGAGACCCAGTACTTC
CDR3 protein: CSVSGIMSETQYF

V gene: TRBV7-2
D gene: TRBD2
J gene: TRBJ2-2
clone size: NA
CDR3 DNA: TGTGCCAGCAGCTTAGTGCTAGCGGGGGGGCCCTGGGCCGGGGAGCTGTTTTTT
CDR3 protein: CASSLVLAGGPWAGELFF

V gene: TRBV29-1
D gene: NA
J gene: TRBJ2-3
clone size: NA
CDR3 DNA: TGCAGCGTGGGAGCCAACCCTAGCACAGATACGCAGTATTTT
CDR3 protein: CSVGANPSTDTQYF

V gene: TRBV20-1
D gene: NA
J gene: TRBJ2-5
clone size: few
CDR3 DNA: TGCAGTGCTAGATCCCATACTTCTCAAGAGACCCAGTACTTC
CDR3 protein: CSARSHTSQETQYF

V gene: TRBV11-2
D gene: NA
J gene: TRBJ2-1
clone size: few
CDR3 DNA: TGTGCCAGCAGCTTAGCCCGGACGCAGGGGGGGACTGAGCAGTTCTTC
CDR3 protein: CASSLARTQGGTEQFF

V gene: TRBV4-1
D gene: TRBD1
J gene: TRBJ2-3
clone size: few
CDR3 DNA: TGCGCCAGCAGCCCCAGGGGGCTCGGGGGTAGCACAGATACGCAGTATTTT
CDR3 protein: CASSPRGLGGSTDTQYF

V gene: TRBV2
D gene: TRBD2
J gene: TRBJ2-1
clone size: few
CDR3 DNA: TGTGCCAGCAGCGGGCCAGCGGGGAGAGGGAATGAGCAGTTCTTC
CDR3 protein: CASSGPAGRGNEQFF

V gene: TRBV4-3
D gene: NA
J gene: TRBJ1-2
clone size: NA
CDR3 DNA: TGCGCCAGCAGCCAAGATCTCGACAGACCGGACTATGGCTACACCTTC
CDR3 protein: CASSQDLDRPDYGYTF

V gene: TRBV12-3/TRBV12-4
D gene: TRBD1
J gene: TRBJ1-2
clone size: few
CDR3 DNA: TGTGCCAGCAGTCGCGGACAGGAGGTTAACTATGGCTACACCTTC
CDR3 protein: CASSRGQEVNYGYTF

V gene: TRBV19
D gene: NA
J gene: TRBJ1-5
clone size: few
CDR3 DNA: TGTGCCAGTAGTATAGTCCTTCAGCCCCAGCATTTT
CDR3 protein: CASSIVLQPQHF

V gene: TRBV12-3/TRBV12-4
D gene: NA
J gene: TRBJ2-1
clone size: NA
CDR3 DNA: TGTGCCAGCAGCCATAGCGCCTTGGGCAATGAGCAGTTCTTC
CDR3 protein: CASSHSALGNEQFF